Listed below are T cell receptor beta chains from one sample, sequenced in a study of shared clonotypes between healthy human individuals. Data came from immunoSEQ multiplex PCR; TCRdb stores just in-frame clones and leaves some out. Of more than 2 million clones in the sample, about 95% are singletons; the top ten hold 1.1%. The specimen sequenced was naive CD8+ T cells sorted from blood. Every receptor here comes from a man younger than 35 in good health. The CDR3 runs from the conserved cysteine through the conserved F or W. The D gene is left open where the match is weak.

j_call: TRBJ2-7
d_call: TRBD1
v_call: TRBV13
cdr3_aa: CASSLDRGYEQYF

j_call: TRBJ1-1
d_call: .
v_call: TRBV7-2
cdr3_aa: CASSLVGNGAEAFF

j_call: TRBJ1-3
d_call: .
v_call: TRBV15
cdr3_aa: CATSRVPQGNTIYF

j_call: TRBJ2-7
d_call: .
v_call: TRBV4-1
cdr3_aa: CASSQVIRGNYEQYF

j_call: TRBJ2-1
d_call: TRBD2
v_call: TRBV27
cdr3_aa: CATRLAGNNEQFF

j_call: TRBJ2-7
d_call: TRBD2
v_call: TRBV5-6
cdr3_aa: CASSPGTTYEQYF

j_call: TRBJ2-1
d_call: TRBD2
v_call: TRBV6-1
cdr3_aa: CASSERGMGGGPYNEQFF

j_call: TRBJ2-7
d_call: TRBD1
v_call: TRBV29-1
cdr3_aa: CSVDGTGAPYEQYF

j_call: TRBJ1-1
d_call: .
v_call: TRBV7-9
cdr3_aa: CASSLAFGGITEAFF

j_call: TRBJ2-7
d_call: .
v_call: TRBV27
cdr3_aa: CASSFQVEGSEQYF

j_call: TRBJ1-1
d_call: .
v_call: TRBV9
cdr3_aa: CASSAPPRDTEAFF

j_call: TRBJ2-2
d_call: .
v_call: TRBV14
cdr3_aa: CASSQLGQLGGELFF

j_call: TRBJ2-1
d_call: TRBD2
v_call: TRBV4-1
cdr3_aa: CASSQVSGGMDEQFF

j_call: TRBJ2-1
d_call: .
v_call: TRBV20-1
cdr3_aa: CSASDNEQFF